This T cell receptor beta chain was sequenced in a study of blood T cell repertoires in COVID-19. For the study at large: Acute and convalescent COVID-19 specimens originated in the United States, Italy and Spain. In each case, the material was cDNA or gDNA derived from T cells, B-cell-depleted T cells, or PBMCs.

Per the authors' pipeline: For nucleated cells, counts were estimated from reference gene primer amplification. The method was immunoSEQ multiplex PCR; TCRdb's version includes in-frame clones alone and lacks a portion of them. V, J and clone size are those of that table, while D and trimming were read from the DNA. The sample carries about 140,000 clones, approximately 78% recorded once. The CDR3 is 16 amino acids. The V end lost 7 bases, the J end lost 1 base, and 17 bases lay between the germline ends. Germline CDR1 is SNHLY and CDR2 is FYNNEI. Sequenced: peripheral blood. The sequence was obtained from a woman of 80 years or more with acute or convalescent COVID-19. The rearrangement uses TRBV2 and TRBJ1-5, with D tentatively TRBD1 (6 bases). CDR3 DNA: TGTGCCAGCATGACCCCGGACAGAGAGAGCAATCAGCCCCAGCATTTT. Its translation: CASMTPDRESNQPQHF.